This T cell receptor beta chain was obtained from a study of shared clonotypes between healthy human individuals. The protocol was immunoSEQ multiplex PCR, while the TCRdb copy is restricted to in-frame clones and leaves out a portion. The table has 1.5 million to 2.5 million clones, just under 95% seen once. Trimming cost V 5 bases and J 4 bases; bases outside gene matches: 3. From germline, CDR1 is MNHEY and CDR2 SVGAGI. The CDR3 runs to 13 residues. CD45RO negativity and positive selection for CCR7 defined naive CD8 cells, a population that excluded terminally differentiated effector memory CD45RA+ cells. Donors, healthy HIV-negative adults, lacked recent acute infections or vaccinations.

Specimen: naive CD8+ T cells sorted from blood. The rearrangement joins TRBV6-5 to TRBJ2-7; 9 bases are shared with TRBD1. This sequence originates from a man younger than 35 in good health. The CDR3 is CASSTGGGYEQYF. The CDR3, as DNA: TGTGCCAGCAGTACAGGGGGCGGGTACGAGCAGTACTTC.